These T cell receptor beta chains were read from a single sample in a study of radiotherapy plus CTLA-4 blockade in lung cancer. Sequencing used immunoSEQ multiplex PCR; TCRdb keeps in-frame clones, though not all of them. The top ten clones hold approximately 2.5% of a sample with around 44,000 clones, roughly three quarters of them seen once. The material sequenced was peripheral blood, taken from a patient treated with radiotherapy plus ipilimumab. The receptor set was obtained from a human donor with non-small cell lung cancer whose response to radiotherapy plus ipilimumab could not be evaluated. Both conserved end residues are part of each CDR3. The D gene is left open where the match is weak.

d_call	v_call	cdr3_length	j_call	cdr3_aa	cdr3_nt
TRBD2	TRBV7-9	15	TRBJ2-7	CASSFAGSGSYEQYF	TGTGCCAGCAGCTTTGCGGGGAGCGGGAGCTACGAGCAGTACTTC
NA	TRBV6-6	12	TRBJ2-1	CASGDYHNEQFF	TGTGCCAGCGGAGACTACCACAATGAGCAGTTCTTC
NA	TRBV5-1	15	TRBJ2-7	CASSLEAGETYEQYF	TGCGCCAGCAGCTTGGAGGCAGGGGAAACCTACGAGCAGTACTTC
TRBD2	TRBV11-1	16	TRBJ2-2	CASSLTTSGMTGELFF	TGTGCCAGCAGCTTAACGACTAGCGGGATGACCGGGGAGCTGTTTTTT
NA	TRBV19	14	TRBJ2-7	CASSMGGREYEQYF	TGTGCCAGTAGTATGGGGGGAAGGGAGTACGAGCAGTACTTC
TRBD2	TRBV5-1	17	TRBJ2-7	CASSPQTSGGASYEQYF	TGCGCCAGCAGCCCCCAAACTAGCGGGGGGGCCTCCTACGAGCAGTACTTC
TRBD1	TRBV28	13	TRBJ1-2	CASSLEGARGYTF	TGTGCCAGCAGCCTGGAGGGGGCGAGGGGCTACACCTTC
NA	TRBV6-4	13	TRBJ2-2	CASSSAEGGELFF	TGTGCCAGCAGTTCGGCAGAGGGCGGGGAGCTGTTTTTT
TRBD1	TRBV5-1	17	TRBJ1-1	CASSPGTASHRRTEAFF	TGCGCCAGCAGCCCTGGGACAGCCTCACATCGAAGGACTGAAGCTTTCTTT
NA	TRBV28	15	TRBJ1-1	CASSTPWGGSSEAFF	TGTGCCAGCAGTACCCCCTGGGGAGGGTCGAGTGAAGCTTTCTTT
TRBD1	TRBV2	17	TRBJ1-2	CASSEPTRQGANYGYTF	TGTGCCAGCAGTGAACCTACCCGACAGGGGGCGAACTATGGCTACACCTTC